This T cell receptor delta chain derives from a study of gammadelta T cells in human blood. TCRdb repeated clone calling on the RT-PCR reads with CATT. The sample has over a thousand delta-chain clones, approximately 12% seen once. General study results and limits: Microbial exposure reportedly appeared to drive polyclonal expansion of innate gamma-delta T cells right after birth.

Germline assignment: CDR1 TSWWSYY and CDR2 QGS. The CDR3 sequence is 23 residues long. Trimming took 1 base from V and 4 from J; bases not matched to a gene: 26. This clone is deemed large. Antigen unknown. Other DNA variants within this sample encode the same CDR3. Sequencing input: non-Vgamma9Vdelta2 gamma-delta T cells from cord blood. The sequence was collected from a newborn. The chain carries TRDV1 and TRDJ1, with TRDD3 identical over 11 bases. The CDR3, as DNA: TGTGCTCTTGGGGAACGTGATCGGGCCTTTCCAATTGACTGGGGGATATTGGGCGATAAACTCATCTTT. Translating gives CALGERDRAFPIDWGILGDKLIF.